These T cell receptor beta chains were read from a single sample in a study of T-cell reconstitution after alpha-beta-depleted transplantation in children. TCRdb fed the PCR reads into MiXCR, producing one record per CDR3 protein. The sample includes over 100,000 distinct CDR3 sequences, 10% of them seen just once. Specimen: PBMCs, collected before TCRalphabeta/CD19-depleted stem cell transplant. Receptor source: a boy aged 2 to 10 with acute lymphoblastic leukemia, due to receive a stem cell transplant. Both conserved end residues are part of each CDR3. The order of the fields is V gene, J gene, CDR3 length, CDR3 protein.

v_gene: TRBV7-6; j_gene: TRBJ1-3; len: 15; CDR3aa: CASSLADGSGNTIYF
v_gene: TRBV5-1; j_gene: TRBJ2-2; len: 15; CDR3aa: CASSLPGGFTGELFF
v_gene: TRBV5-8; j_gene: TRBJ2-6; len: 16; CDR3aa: CASSLEGELGANVLTF
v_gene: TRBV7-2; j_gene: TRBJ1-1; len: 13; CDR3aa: CASSLAGGGRAFF
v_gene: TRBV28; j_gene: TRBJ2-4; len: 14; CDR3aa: CASSFQGQGSIQYF
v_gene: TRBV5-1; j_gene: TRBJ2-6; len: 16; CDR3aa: CASSLQWSSGANVLTF
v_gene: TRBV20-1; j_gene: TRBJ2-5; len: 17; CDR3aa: CSARDLRTSGTQETQYF
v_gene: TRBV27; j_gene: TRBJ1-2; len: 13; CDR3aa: CASSNKRDYGYTF
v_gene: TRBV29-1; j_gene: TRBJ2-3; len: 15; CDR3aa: CSVSDGLRATDTQYF
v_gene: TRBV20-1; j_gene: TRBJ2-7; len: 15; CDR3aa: CSARRLGGGSYEQYF
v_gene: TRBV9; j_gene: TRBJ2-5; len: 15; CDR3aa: CASSVSPGTQETQYF
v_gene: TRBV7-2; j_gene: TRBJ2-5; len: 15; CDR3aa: CASSLMSGRRETQYF
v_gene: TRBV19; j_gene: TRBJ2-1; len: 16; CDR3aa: CASTSPSEAKGDEQFF
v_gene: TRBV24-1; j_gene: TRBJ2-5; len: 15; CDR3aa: CATSDLGTGEETQYF
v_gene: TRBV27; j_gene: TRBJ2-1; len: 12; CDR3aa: CASSSINNEQFF
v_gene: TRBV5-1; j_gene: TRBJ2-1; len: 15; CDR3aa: CASSIGTSRVNEQFF
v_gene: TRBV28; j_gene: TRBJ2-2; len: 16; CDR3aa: CASSPLETSRTGELFF
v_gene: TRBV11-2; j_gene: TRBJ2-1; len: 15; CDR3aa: CASSLVAGPYNEQFF
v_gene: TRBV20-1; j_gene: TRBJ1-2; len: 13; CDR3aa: CSARSGQGYGYTF
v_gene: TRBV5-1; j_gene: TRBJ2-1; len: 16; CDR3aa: CASSLVASAGMGEQFF
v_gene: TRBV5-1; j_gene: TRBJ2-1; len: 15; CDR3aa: CASSSGTSGFDEQFF
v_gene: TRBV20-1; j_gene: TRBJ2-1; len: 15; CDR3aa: CSAQEGLSPYNEQFF
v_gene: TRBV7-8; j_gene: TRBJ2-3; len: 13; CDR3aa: CAAALGGTDTQYF
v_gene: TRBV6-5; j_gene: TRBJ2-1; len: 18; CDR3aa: CASSYRTSGGSSYNEQFF
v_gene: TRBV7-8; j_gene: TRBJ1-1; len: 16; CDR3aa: CASSPYARGADTEAFF
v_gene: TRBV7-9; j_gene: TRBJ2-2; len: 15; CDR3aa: CASRLRGLNTGELFF
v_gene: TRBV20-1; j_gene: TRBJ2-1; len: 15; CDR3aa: CSARDLGQGDNEQFF
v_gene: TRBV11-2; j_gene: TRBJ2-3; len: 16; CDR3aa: CASSDGTLANTDTQYF
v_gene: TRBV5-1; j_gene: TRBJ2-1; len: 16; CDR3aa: CASSYELAGGENEQFF
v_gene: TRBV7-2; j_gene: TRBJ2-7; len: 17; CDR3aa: CASSLSPIAGVSYEQYF
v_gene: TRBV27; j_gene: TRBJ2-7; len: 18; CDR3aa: CASSPFQRGAYISYEQYF
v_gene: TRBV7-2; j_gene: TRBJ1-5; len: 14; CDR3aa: CASSPLRMNQPQHF
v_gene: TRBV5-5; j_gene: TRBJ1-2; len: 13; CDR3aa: CASSLKDNYGYTF
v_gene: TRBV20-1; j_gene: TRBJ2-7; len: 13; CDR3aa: CSATKGGSYEQYF
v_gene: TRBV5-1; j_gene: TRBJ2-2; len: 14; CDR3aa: CASDTGGRTGELFF
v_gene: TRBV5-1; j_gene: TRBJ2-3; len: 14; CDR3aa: CASSSRTSGRAQYF
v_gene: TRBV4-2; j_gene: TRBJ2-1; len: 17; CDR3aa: CASSPLRTSGPHNEQFF
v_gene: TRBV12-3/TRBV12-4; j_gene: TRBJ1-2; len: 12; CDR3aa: CASRAGLYGYTF
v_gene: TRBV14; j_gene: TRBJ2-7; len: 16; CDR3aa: CASSQGAGSFSREQYF
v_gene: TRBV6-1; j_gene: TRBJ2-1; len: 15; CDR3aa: CASALELAEYNEQFF
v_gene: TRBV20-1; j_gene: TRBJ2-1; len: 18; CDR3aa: CSARDLLAGGRSYNEQFF
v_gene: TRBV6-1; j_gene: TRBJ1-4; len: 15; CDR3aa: CASSERAAPNEKLFF
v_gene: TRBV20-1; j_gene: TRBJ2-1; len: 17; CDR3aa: CSARDLRGLAGNNEQFF
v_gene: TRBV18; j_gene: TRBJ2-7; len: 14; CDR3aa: CASSETSGPYEQYF
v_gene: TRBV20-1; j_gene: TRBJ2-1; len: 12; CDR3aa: CSAPTMNNEQFF
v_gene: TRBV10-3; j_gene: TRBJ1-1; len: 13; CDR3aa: CATGGGSNTEAFF